Listed below are T cell receptor beta chains from one sample, sequenced in a study of OX40 agonist ivuxolimab in advanced cancers. The protocol was immunoSEQ multiplex PCR, while the TCRdb copy is restricted to in-frame clones and leaves out a portion. The sample carries approximately 68,000 clones, 88% recorded once. The source was CD4+ or CD8+ T cells sorted from blood, collected in a trial of the OX40 agonist ivuxolimab. Every receptor here comes from an adult with an advanced solid tumor such as melanoma, head and neck, liver or kidney cancer. Both conserved end residues are part of each CDR3. The order of the fields is V gene, clone size, D gene, J gene, CDR3 protein, CDR3 DNA. The D gene is left open where the match is weak. Only some rows state a clone size, as once, few, many or a class for expanded clones.

v_call: TRBV2
clone_size: .
d_call: .
j_call: TRBJ1-1
cdr3_aa: CASRVSGHKNTEAFF
cdr3_nt: TGTGCCAGCAGAGTTTCGGGACACAAGAACACTGAAGCTTTCTTT

v_call: TRBV30
clone_size: .
d_call: .
j_call: TRBJ2-2
cdr3_aa: CAWRPTRFGELFF
cdr3_nt: TGTGCCTGGAGACCGACCCGGTTCGGGGAGCTGTTTTTT

v_call: TRBV28
clone_size: .
d_call: TRBD2
j_call: TRBJ2-6
cdr3_aa: CASSFGGAGANVLTF
cdr3_nt: TGTGCCAGCAGTTTTGGGGGGGCTGGGGCCAACGTCCTGACTTTC

v_call: TRBV4-1
clone_size: .
d_call: .
j_call: TRBJ2-1
cdr3_aa: CASSQDRINEQFF
cdr3_nt: TGCGCCAGCAGCCAAGATCGGATCAATGAGCAGTTCTTC

v_call: TRBV30
clone_size: .
d_call: .
j_call: TRBJ2-3
cdr3_aa: CAWSGGTVDTQYF
cdr3_nt: TGTGCCTGGAGTGGCGGGACTGTGGATACGCAGTATTTT

v_call: TRBV30
clone_size: once
d_call: .
j_call: TRBJ1-5
cdr3_aa: CAWSGGGGPGPQHF
cdr3_nt: TGTGCCTGGAGTGGGGGCGGGGGCCCGGGTCCCCAGCATTTT

v_call: TRBV7-8
clone_size: .
d_call: .
j_call: TRBJ2-7
cdr3_aa: CASSESQGGITEQYF
cdr3_nt: TGTGCCAGCAGCGAGTCACAGGGGGGGATAACGGAGCAGTACTTC

v_call: TRBV19
clone_size: .
d_call: TRBD1
j_call: TRBJ1-2
cdr3_aa: CASSITGQGNHYGYTF
cdr3_nt: TGTGCCAGTAGCATAACAGGACAGGGTAACCACTATGGCTACACCTTC

v_call: TRBV10-1
clone_size: once
d_call: TRBD2
j_call: TRBJ2-1
cdr3_aa: CASSELAGGSNEQFF
cdr3_nt: TGCGCCAGCAGTGAACTAGCGGGAGGTTCCAATGAGCAGTTCTTC

v_call: TRBV7-6
clone_size: .
d_call: TRBD1
j_call: TRBJ2-3
cdr3_aa: CASSRDSSTDTQYF
cdr3_nt: TGTGCCAGCAGCCGGGACAGTTCCACAGATACGCAGTATTTT

v_call: TRBV5-1
clone_size: few
d_call: .
j_call: TRBJ2-5
cdr3_aa: CASSLEGGQKRETQYF
cdr3_nt: TGCGCCAGCAGCTTGGAGGGGGGACAGAAGCGAGAGACCCAGTACTTC

v_call: TRBV21-1
clone_size: .
d_call: .
j_call: TRBJ1-4
cdr3_aa: CASSKKRAENYDRMGKLFF
cdr3_nt: TGTGCCAGCAGCAAAAAGAGGGCAGAAAATTATGATCGAATGGGAAAACTGTTTTTT

v_call: TRBV29-1
clone_size: .
d_call: .
j_call: TRBJ1-5
cdr3_aa: CSVSQGPRGNQPQHF
cdr3_nt: TGCAGCGTTTCACAGGGTCCTCGAGGTAACCAGCCCCAGCATTTT

v_call: TRBV28
clone_size: .
d_call: .
j_call: TRBJ2-7
cdr3_aa: CASYSSSGTFYREQYF
cdr3_nt: TGTGCCAGCTACTCCTCTTCCGGGACATTTTATCGCGAGCAGTACTTC

v_call: TRBV10-3
clone_size: .
d_call: TRBD1
j_call: TRBJ2-5
cdr3_aa: CASQQGAGETQYF
cdr3_nt: TGTGCCAGCCAACAGGGGGCGGGGGAGACCCAGTACTTC

v_call: TRBV10-1
clone_size: .
d_call: TRBD1
j_call: TRBJ2-5
cdr3_aa: CASSAALGQGEETQYF
cdr3_nt: TGCGCCAGCAGTGCAGCCTTGGGACAGGGAGAAGAGACCCAGTACTTC

v_call: TRBV28
clone_size: .
d_call: .
j_call: TRBJ2-3
cdr3_aa: CASNIGGGPRRAQYF
cdr3_nt: TGTGCCAGCAACATAGGGGGGGGGCCTCGCCGCGCGCAGTATTTT

v_call: TRBV19
clone_size: .
d_call: TRBD2
j_call: TRBJ2-7
cdr3_aa: CASSSGGGNYEQYF
cdr3_nt: TGTGCCAGTAGTTCGGGCGGGGGTAACTACGAGCAGTACTTC

v_call: TRBV29-1
clone_size: .
d_call: TRBD2
j_call: TRBJ2-3
cdr3_aa: CSAGEGYSTDTQYF
cdr3_nt: TGCAGCGCTGGGGAGGGGTACAGCACAGATACGCAGTATTTT

v_call: TRBV18
clone_size: .
d_call: TRBD1
j_call: TRBJ2-3
cdr3_aa: CASSLIPRTTGRGTDTQYF
cdr3_nt: TGTGCCAGCTCACTCATTCCTCGGACGACAGGGCGGGGCACAGATACGCAGTATTTT

v_call: TRBV6-5
clone_size: .
d_call: .
j_call: TRBJ2-7
cdr3_aa: CASSIGFSYEQYF
cdr3_nt: TGTGCCAGCAGCATAGGGTTCTCCTACGAGCAGTACTTC

v_call: TRBV11-3
clone_size: once
d_call: .
j_call: TRBJ2-5
cdr3_aa: CASSLGKGMQETQYF
cdr3_nt: TGTGCCAGCAGCTTAGGCAAGGGTATGCAGGAGACCCAGTACTTC

v_call: TRBV7-2
clone_size: once
d_call: .
j_call: TRBJ2-2
cdr3_aa: CASSFYPGARGGELFF
cdr3_nt: TGTGCCAGCAGCTTCTACCCCGGGGCCAGGGGCGGGGAGCTGTTTTTT

v_call: TRBV2
clone_size: .
d_call: .
j_call: TRBJ1-4
cdr3_aa: CASTPVTNEKLFF
cdr3_nt: TGTGCCAGCACTCCGGTAACTAATGAAAAACTGTTTTTT

v_call: TRBV6-6
clone_size: few
d_call: .
j_call: TRBJ1-1
cdr3_aa: CASMRDTEAFF
cdr3_nt: TGTGCCAGTATGAGGGACACTGAAGCTTTCTTT

v_call: TRBV6-1
clone_size: .
d_call: .
j_call: TRBJ2-7
cdr3_aa: CASSFTDLEQYF
cdr3_nt: TGTGCCAGCAGTTTCACAGACTTGGAGCAGTACTTC

v_call: TRBV27
clone_size: .
d_call: .
j_call: TRBJ2-3
cdr3_aa: CASSSPPGSGTYTDTQYF
cdr3_nt: TGTGCCAGCAGTTCACCCCCTGGAAGCGGTACATACACAGATACGCAGTATTTT

v_call: TRBV6-6
clone_size: .
d_call: TRBD1
j_call: TRBJ2-7
cdr3_aa: CASSQPTGISYEQYF
cdr3_nt: TGTGCCAGCAGTCAGCCGACAGGGATATCCTACGAGCAGTACTTC

v_call: TRBV6-5
clone_size: .
d_call: .
j_call: TRBJ1-1
cdr3_aa: CASSSSDVETEAFF
cdr3_nt: TGTGCCAGCAGTTCCTCGGACGTGGAAACTGAAGCTTTCTTT

v_call: TRBV4-1
clone_size: .
d_call: .
j_call: TRBJ2-1
cdr3_aa: CASSQDRTVNNEQFF
cdr3_nt: TGCGCCAGCAGCCAAGATAGGACAGTTAACAATGAGCAGTTCTTC

v_call: TRBV18
clone_size: .
d_call: TRBD1
j_call: TRBJ1-4
cdr3_aa: CASSPPGQGGEKLFF
cdr3_nt: TGTGCCAGCTCACCACCGGGACAGGGTGGTGAAAAACTGTTTTTT

v_call: TRBV28
clone_size: .
d_call: TRBD1
j_call: TRBJ1-5
cdr3_aa: CASTVLQGATQPQHF
cdr3_nt: TGTGCCAGCACGGTCTTACAGGGGGCCACTCAGCCCCAGCATTTT

v_call: TRBV10-3
clone_size: .
d_call: .
j_call: TRBJ2-1
cdr3_aa: CAISEYRGEQFF
cdr3_nt: TGTGCCATCAGTGAGTATCGGGGTGAGCAGTTCTTC

v_call: TRBV4-1
clone_size: once
d_call: .
j_call: TRBJ2-1
cdr3_aa: CASSQDVQGGYNEQFF
cdr3_nt: TGCGCCAGCAGCCAAGATGTGCAGGGGGGCTACAATGAGCAGTTCTTC

v_call: TRBV30
clone_size: .
d_call: .
j_call: TRBJ1-6
cdr3_aa: CAWRGTGFQSPLHF
cdr3_nt: TGTGCCTGGAGAGGAACAGGGTTCCAATCACCCCTCCACTTT

v_call: TRBV10-1
clone_size: .
d_call: TRBD2
j_call: TRBJ2-5
cdr3_aa: CASSELAGQETQYF
cdr3_nt: TGCGCCAGCAGTGAACTAGCGGGACAAGAGACCCAGTACTTC

v_call: TRBV9
clone_size: .
d_call: TRBD1
j_call: TRBJ1-1
cdr3_aa: CASSPGTSGGADTEAFF
cdr3_nt: TGTGCCAGCAGCCCAGGGACTTCAGGGGGCGCGGACACTGAAGCTTTCTTT

v_call: TRBV6-1
clone_size: .
d_call: TRBD1
j_call: TRBJ1-5
cdr3_aa: CASSRTGGMEQPQHF
cdr3_nt: TGTGCCAGCAGTAGGACAGGGGGCATGGAACAGCCCCAGCATTTT

v_call: TRBV5-4
clone_size: .
d_call: .
j_call: TRBJ2-1
cdr3_aa: CASSPRDGSTMKQFF
cdr3_nt: TGTGCCAGCAGCCCGAGGGACGGTTCTACAATGAAGCAGTTCTTC

v_call: TRBV4-1
clone_size: .
d_call: TRBD2
j_call: TRBJ2-1
cdr3_aa: CASSRKSPLAGDVRDNEQFF
cdr3_nt: TGCGCCAGCAGCCGAAAATCCCCCTTAGCGGGGGACGTGAGAGACAATGAGCAGTTCTTC